The clone carrying this TCR beta chain was recorded at least ten times. Its specificity is unknown. Trimming cost V 10 bases and J 2 bases; bases outside gene matches: 7. The germline V gene encodes CDR1 MNHNS and CDR2 SASEGT. This CDR3 region has 15 residues. The sample is drawn from a study of CD8 T cells in ankylosing spondylitis. Study-level findings and limits: The study identified a TCR beta motif of roughly eight highly homologous variants that appeared characteristic of ankylosing spondylitis blood. Existing reports had already noted some motif variants in reactive arthritis synovial fluid and blood.

Scientists made TCR beta libraries using quantitative 5'-RACE with molecular barcodes. TCRdb reprocessed the 5' RACE reads with MiXCR, giving one entry per CDR3 protein. The table records approximately 540,000 distinct CDR3 sequences, about an eighth of them present only once. This rearrangement joins TRBV6-1 to TRBJ2-1; TRBD2 matches at 11 bases. The sequence was obtained from a male donor with ankylosing spondylitis. Sequenced sample: blood, either unsorted or a sorted T cell fraction (not recorded which). The CDR3: CATKGTSGTYNEQFF. CDR3 DNA: TGTGCCACCAAGGGGACTAGCGGAACCTACAATGAGCAGTTCTTC.